Listed here are 28 T cell receptor beta chains from one sample, sequenced in a study of T cell clonality in common variable immunodeficiency (dated by TCRdb to between 2014 and 2017). Libraries were built with the immunoSEQ multiplex PCR assay. TCRdb re-hosts the immuneACCESS table, in-frame sequences only. Its copies lack some clones; in the studies checked, an unresolved V gene accounts for under half of them, and the cause for the rest is not known. This sample has about 43,000 clones in the table, none counted a single time. The ten largest clones add up to 2% to 2.5% of the sample. The sample was peripheral blood mononuclear cells. All receptors derive from a person between 18 and 70 years old in good health.

This clone was found many times. The DNA ends 3 residues before the CDR3 does, and the rest of the CDR3 is filled in from the germline J gene. This rearrangement joins TRBV27 to TRBJ2-3; 10 bases are a match to TRBD2. This CDR3 comprises 17 residues. Germline CDR1 MNHEY, CDR2 SMNVEV (reference sequence). V trimming: 6 bases; J trimming: 2 bases; junction bases outside the gene matches: 11. The CDR3 reads CASSSNPGLAVTDTQYF. The CDR3 DNA, read in part, is TGTGCCAGCAGCTCCAATCCAGGACTAGCGGTCACAGATACG.

This clone was seen ten or more times. The CDR3 extends 3 residues past the end of the read, so its final part is completed from the germline J gene. V is TRBV19 and J is TRBJ2-5, with TRBD2 identical over 10 bases. CDR3 length: 18 amino acids. After removal of 7 bases from V and 4 bases from J, the junction contained 18 bases not matched to a gene. The germline V gene encodes CDR1 LNHDA and CDR2 SQIVND (reference sequence). CDR3 region: CASTDGGGSGRSGETQYF. CDR3 DNA, as far as it was read: TGTGCCAGTACCGATGGGGGGGGTAGCGGGAGGAGCGGAGAGACC.

This clone was seen more than once but under ten times. The DNA ends 3 residues before the CDR3 does, and the rest of the CDR3 is filled in from the germline J gene. The V call is TRBV5-1, the J call TRBJ2-5; possible D gene TRBD2, 5 bases. The germline gives CDR1 SGHRS, CDR2 YFSETQ. With 0 bases removed from V and 4 bases from J, the gap between germline ends came to 13 bases. This CDR3 region has 15 residues. Incomplete CDR3 DNA: TGCGCCAGCAGCTTGGTCCAGCGGTTTCGAGAGACC. It encodes CASSLVQRFRET. The CDR3, in full, reads CASSLVQRFRETQYF.

About this clone itself: The read finishes 3 residues shy of the CDR3 end, and the germline J gene is used to complete it. The chain carries TRBV30 and TRBJ1-2, with TRBD1 matching over 7 bases. The CDR3 is 11 residues long. CDR1 is GTSNPN, CDR2 SVGIG, per germline (reference sequence). The part of the CDR3 DNA that was read is TGTGCTGCGACAGGGACATACGAC. Translation: CAATGTYD. The full CDR3 protein reads CAATGTYDYTF.

This clone was observed a few times. The read falls 3 residues short of the CDR3 end, and the missing part is taken from the germline J gene. This chain uses TRBV7-3 with TRBJ1-2; D unclear. The length of the CDR3 is 16 residues. Per the germline V gene, CDR1 is SGHTA and CDR2 is FQGTGA. The sequenced part of the CDR3 DNA is TGTGCCAGCAGCTTCCTAGCGGGGAGCTCCTACAATGAC. This codes for CASSFLAGSSYND. The full-length CDR3 reads as CASSFLAGSSYNDYTF.

This clone has only a few counts. The read gets to within 3 residues of the CDR3 end, and the germline J gene fills in the rest. The chain couples TRBV5-1 to TRBJ1-2; TRBD1 matches 7 bases. CDR3 length: 15 amino acids. The V gene's germline CDR1 is SGHRS and CDR2 YFSETQ. CDR3 loop: CASSASQGPLYDYTF. CDR3 bases read: TGCGCCAGCAGCGCGTCACAGGGGCCCCTCTACGAC.

Ten or more counts support this clone. From the germline J gene comes the end of the CDR3, since the read stops 3 residues before it. V usage is TRBV5-1 and J usage is TRBJ2-7; 11 bases are a match to TRBD2. This CDR3 is built from 15 residues. Germline-derived CDR1 and CDR2 are SGHRS and YFSETQ. Trimming at V came to 2 bases and at J to 3 bases, leaving 4 bases not matched to a gene. CDR3 protein: CASSFGTSGNYEQYF. The part of the CDR3 DNA that was read is TGCGCCAGCAGCTTCGGGACTAGCGGCAACTACGAG.

This clone was picked up many times. The CDR3 bases that were read are TGTGCCAGCAGCCCGGGGGTCTCTAGCACAGATACG. Its protein is CASSPGVSSTDT. The full CDR3 protein reads CASSPGVSSTDTQYF. The chain recombines TRBV5-4 with TRBJ2-3, with D maybe TRBD2 (6 bases). The sequence runs out 3 residues before the end of the CDR3; the remainder is reconstructed from the germline J gene. The CDR3 is made up of 15 amino acids. The germline gives CDR1 SGHNT, CDR2 YYREEE (reference sequence). Deletions cut 4 bases from V and 0 bases from J, with 12 bases between.

This clone was seen repeatedly, ten times or more. The CDR3 is cut off 3 residues early in the read; its end comes from the germline J gene. The rearrangement uses TRBV6-2 or TRBV6-3 and TRBJ1-5, with a weak D call TRBD1 (6 bases). With 6 bases removed from V and 0 bases from J, the gap between germline ends came to 9 bases. Germline V lookup: CDR1 MNHEY, CDR2 SVGEGT. CDR3 length equals 14 residues. CDR3 loop: CASRRTVSNQPQHF. The part of the CDR3 DNA that was read is TGTGCCAGCAGAAGGACAGTTAGCAATCAGCCC.

This clone occurred many times. The CDR3 end falls 3 residues outside the read, so it is completed with the germline J gene. The gene calls are TRBV29-1 and TRBJ2-5; the D gene is possibly TRBD1 (7 bases). The CDR3 covers 13 residues. From germline, CDR1 is SQVTM and CDR2 ANQGSEA. The V end was cut by 8 bases, the J end by 5 bases, with 18 bases between. CDR3 sequence: CSIATGAGETQYF. Partial CDR3 DNA: TGCAGCATCGCTACAGGGGCGGGGGAGACC.

There are many counts of this clone. With the read ending 3 residues before the CDR3 end, the germline J gene is used to fill in that end. J is TRBJ1-1 and V is TRBV7-8; D is undetermined. Trimming shortened V by 5 bases and J by 3 bases, and 10 bases separated the two germline ends. The length of the CDR3 is 13 residues. Germline lookup yields CDR1 SGHVS and CDR2 FQNEAQ. The sequenced part of the CDR3 DNA is TGTGCCAGCAGCACCACACGGGACACTGAA. It encodes CASSTTRDTE. The full CDR3 protein is CASSTTRDTEAFF.

This clone has a count of ten or more. The read terminates 3 residues ahead of where the CDR3 ends, so the germline J gene completes it. The V and J genes are TRBV6-1 and TRBJ2-3, with a tentative D call TRBD1 (5 bases). V was trimmed by 2 bases and J by 5 bases, leaving 8 bases between them. Germline CDR1 MNHNS, CDR2 SASEGT. This CDR3 has 13 amino acids. The sequenced part of the CDR3 DNA is TGTGCCAGCAGTGAAAATAGGGGAGATACG. It is translated as CASSENRGDT. The CDR3 as a whole reads CASSENRGDTQYF.

The sample holds many counts of this clone. Sequencing ends 3 residues short of the CDR3 end; the germline J gene provides the rest. J is TRBJ1-3 and V is TRBV20-1; 7 bases map to TRBD1. Germline assignment: CDR1 DFQATT and CDR2 SNEGSKA (reference sequence). V shed 5 bases, J shed 6 bases, and the junction held 7 bases outside the gene matches. The CDR3 consists of 13 residues. The CDR3 DNA, read in part, is TGCAGTGCTGACACAGGGGACGCAAACACC. Translating gives CSADTGDANT. The entire CDR3 reads CSADTGDANTIYF.

This clone came up many times. The CDR3 extends 3 residues past the end of the read, so its final part is completed from the germline J gene. This chain uses TRBV19 with TRBJ2-1; 8 nucleotides line up with TRBD2. V dropped 6 bases and J dropped 2; count of bases not matched to a gene: 9. This CDR3 is built from 16 residues. Germline CDR1 LNHDA, CDR2 SQIVND (reference sequence). The CDR3 bases that were read are TGTGCCAGTAGCATTACTAGCGGTCATACCTACAATGAG. Its protein is CASSITSGHTYNE. The full CDR3 is CASSITSGHTYNEQFF.

This clone was seen ten or more times. Incomplete CDR3 DNA: TGCAGTGCTCTAACTAGCGTCGGGGAGACC. Translating gives CSALTSVGET. The whole CDR3 protein reads CSALTSVGETQYF. This chain joins TRBV20-1 and TRBJ2-5; 7 bases fit TRBD2. The CDR3 end falls 3 residues outside the read, so it is completed with the germline J gene. This CDR3 contains 13 residues. Germline CDR1 reads DFQATT; CDR2 reads SNEGSKA (reference sequence). V trimming: 5 bases; J trimming: 5 bases; junction bases outside the gene matches: 8.

This clone was seen at least ten times. The read is 3 residues too short to cover the CDR3 end, so that end is filled in from the germline J gene. This rearrangement joins TRBV9 to TRBJ2-1; 8 bases align to TRBD2. The trim removed 0 bases at V and 4 bases at J, leaving 3 bases unmatched. Germline V lookup: CDR1 SGDLS, CDR2 YYNGEE. CDR3 length: 15 amino acids. Incomplete CDR3 DNA: TGTGCCAGCAGCGTAGGACTAGCGACTTACAATGAG. Residues: CASSVGLATYNE. The whole CDR3 is CASSVGLATYNEQFF.

There are many counts of this clone. The read halts 3 residues ahead of the CDR3 end, with the missing end drawn from the germline J gene. The chain links TRBV20-1 to TRBJ2-1; 9 nucleotides align to TRBD1. The CDR3 length is 13 residues. The germline V gene has CDR1 DFQATT and CDR2 SNEGSKA (reference sequence). The trim removed 3 bases at V and 7 bases at J, leaving 4 bases unmatched. CDR3 DNA (partial): TGCAGTGCTAGGGGACAGGGTGAGAATGAG. As protein: CSARGQGENE. The CDR3 in its entirety is CSARGQGENEQFF.

This clone was picked up a small number of times. The read comes to an end 3 residues before the CDR3 does, leaving the germline J gene to fill in the end. V usage is TRBV27 and J usage is TRBJ2-7, with 8 positions matching TRBD2. The CDR3 runs 15 residues. The germline CDR1 and CDR2 sequences are MNHEY and SMNVEV (reference sequence). The J segment lost 0 bases and the V segment lost 4 bases, leaving 5 bases of the junction unmatched. CDR3 DNA, as far as it was read: TGTGCCAGCAGTTGGCTAGCGGGTTCCTCCTACGAG. It specifies CASSWLAGSSYE. The whole CDR3 is CASSWLAGSSYEQYF.

This clone was seen many times. The read ends 3 residues early relative to the CDR3; the germline J gene fills the gap. The V call is TRBV5-6, the J call TRBJ1-2, with a tentative D call TRBD1 (5 bases). Germline V gene sequence: CDR1 SGHDT, CDR2 YYEEEE. The CDR3 contains 13 residues. The covered CDR3 bases are TGTGCCAGCAGCTTCAGGGACTCCTACGAC. Translated: CASSFRDSYD. The complete CDR3 reads CASSFRDSYDYTF.

This clone was found many times. The CDR3 end is not reached by the read, which stops 3 residues before it; the germline J gene fills it in. The V and J genes are TRBV7-3 and TRBJ2-3, with D unresolved. This CDR3 has 14 amino acids. Germline loops: CDR1 SGHTA, CDR2 FQGTGA. V lost 5 bases, J lost 2 bases, and 11 bases lay in between. The CDR3 DNA, read in part, is TGTGCCAGCAGCCCAGCCCAGGTCACAGATACG. Its protein is CASSPAQVTDT. The full-length CDR3 reads as CASSPAQVTDTQYF.

This clone has at least ten counts. The sequenced fragment ends 3 residues before the CDR3 boundary, so the rest is inferred from the germline J gene. The chain carries TRBV20-1 and TRBJ2-7; maybe TRBD1 (6 bases). CDR3 length: 13 amino acids. Germline V CDR1 and CDR2: DFQATT, SNEGSKA (reference sequence). Trimming took off 3 bases at V and 3 bases at J, with 12 bases between the two ends. The CDR3 DNA, read in part, is TGCAGTGCTAGGGCCAGGGGATTCTACGAG. Translation: CSARARGFYE. The CDR3 as a whole reads CSARARGFYEQYF.

This clone occurred many times. The CDR3 end falls 3 residues outside the read, so it is completed with the germline J gene. This chain joins TRBV19 and TRBJ2-2; the match to TRBD2 covers 11 bases. Unmatched junction bases numbered 11, after V lost 9 bases and J lost 8 bases. The CDR3 is made up of 15 amino acids. The germline gives CDR1 LNHDA, CDR2 SQIVND (reference sequence). Partial CDR3 DNA: TGTGCCAGCTCCGGGACTAGCGGTCCGAGGGGGGAG. Translating it yields CASSGTSGPRGE. The complete CDR3 reads CASSGTSGPRGELFF.

CDR3 in amino acids: CASGTGDEKLFF. The CDR3 DNA, read in part, is TGTGCCAGCGGGACGGGGGATGAAAAG. The chain employs TRBV7-9 and TRBJ2-2; a possible D gene is TRBD2 (6 bases). The read is 3 residues too short to cover the CDR3 end, so that end is filled in from the germline J gene. The length of the CDR3 is 12 residues. Germline-derived CDR1 and CDR2 are SEHNR and FQNEAQ (reference sequence).

This clone was counted many times. Sequencing ends 3 residues short of the CDR3 end; the germline J gene provides the rest. The gene calls are TRBV9 and TRBJ2-1; TRBD1 aligns across 7 bases. The CDR3 has 15 residues. V lost 0 bases and J lost 4; bases outside the gene matches: 4. Germline V gives CDR1 SGDLS, CDR2 YYNGEE. The covered CDR3 bases are TGTGCCAGCAGCGTAGTGGGGACAGCTTACAATGAG. Translating gives CASSVVGTAYNE. The complete CDR3 reads CASSVVGTAYNEQFF.

This clone has just a few counts. The CDR3 end falls 3 residues outside the read, so it is completed with the germline J gene. The chain carries TRBV6-2 or TRBV6-3 and TRBJ2-2, with a possible D match to TRBD1 (6 bases). The length of the CDR3 is 16 residues. The germline V gene encodes CDR1 MNHEY and CDR2 SVGEGT. The covered CDR3 bases are TGTGCCAGCAGTCCGACAGGTCCAGCAACTAATGAAAAG. Protein sequence: CASSPTGPATNEK. The whole CDR3 sequence reads CASSPTGPATNEKLFF.

Comment on this clone: The CDR3 end lies 3 residues beyond the end of the read and is filled in from the germline J gene. V gene TRBV19 combines with J gene TRBJ1-2, with D perhaps matching TRBD1 (6 bases). The CDR3 spans 14 residues. Germline V gene data show CDR1 as LNHDA and CDR2 as SQIVND (reference sequence). Here the CDR3 reads CASWGGGGTDTYTF. The CDR3 bases that were read are TGTGCCAGTTGGGGAGGGGGGGGCACAGATACC.

This clone showed up many times. The read is 3 residues too short to cover the CDR3 end, so that end is filled in from the germline J gene. V usage is TRBV20-1 and J usage is TRBJ2-3; tentative D call: TRBD2 (5 bases). This CDR3 has 13 amino acids. Trimming removed 6 bases from V and 3 bases from J, with 13 bases in between. Germline loops: CDR1 DFQATT, CDR2 SNEGSKA (reference sequence). The sequenced CDR3 bases are TGCAGTGCCCTAGGGAGCGGAACAGATACG. This gives the protein CSALGSGTDT. The entire CDR3 is CSALGSGTDTQYF.

This clone has ten or more counts. The read ends 3 residues before the CDR3 terminus; that terminus is restored from the germline J gene. The gene calls are TRBV24-1 and TRBJ2-2, with 10 bases identical to TRBD1. The CDR3 contains 14 residues. The germline V gene encodes CDR1 KGHDR and CDR2 SFDVKD. With 11 bases clipped from V and 3 bases from J, the junction kept 5 bases outside the gene matches. The sequenced CDR3 bases are TGTGCCAGCACCGGGACAGGGGACACCGGGGAG. Its protein product is CASTGTGDTGE. Given in full, the CDR3 is CASTGTGDTGELFF.